These 19 T cell receptor beta chains were sequenced from one sample in a study of blood T cell repertoires in COVID-19. Sequenced by immunoSEQ multiplex PCR; TCRdb stores in-frame clones only, minus some. This table has roughly 260,000 clones, approximately 79% appearing once. The sequencing input was peripheral blood. All receptors derive from a woman aged 40-49 years with active or convalescent COVID-19.

A few counts support this clone. DNA of the CDR3: TGTGCCAGCAGCCCCAATGGCGGGGGAACCGGGGAGCTGTTTTTT. It is translated as CASSPNGGGTGELFF. The chain is built from TRBV7-3 and TRBJ2-2; TRBD2 matches 7 bases. This CDR3 comprises 15 residues. The V gene end was trimmed by 5 bases and the J gene end by 5 bases; junction bases not matched to a gene: 8. Germline values: CDR1 SGHTA, CDR2 FQGTGA.

The V and J genes are TRBV9 and TRBJ2-2; D might be TRBD2 (5 bases). This CDR3 is built from 15 residues. Trimming stripped 4 bases from V and 1 base from J, with 11 bases between. Germline values: CDR1 SGDLS, CDR2 YYNGEE. The CDR3 here is CASSPRGLNTGELFF. The DNA of the CDR3 is TGTGCCAGCAGCCCCCGGGGATTGAACACCGGGGAGCTGTTTTTT. Complete variable domain (other parts from reference TRBV9 and TRBJ2-2): DSGVTQTPKHLITATGQRVTLRCSPRSGDLSVYWYQQSLDQGLQFLIQYYNGEERAKGNILERFSAQQFPDLHSELNLSSLELGDSALYFCASSPRGLNTGELFFGEGSRLTVL.

The chain employs TRBV7-2 and TRBJ1-6; no reliable D call. Germline V gives CDR1 SGHTA, CDR2 FQGNSA. This CDR3 is 14 amino acids long. The V gene lost 2 bases and the J gene lost 7 bases, with 9 bases spanning the gap. The CDR3 DNA reads as TGTGCCAGCAGCTTAAAGGGAGGGAATTCACCCCTCCACTTT. Its translation: CASSLKGGNSPLHF.

The chain carries TRBV30 and TRBJ1-5; 8 positions match TRBD1. The germline gives CDR1 GTSNPN, CDR2 SVGIG (reference sequence). The CDR3 spans 13 residues. V gave up 3 bases and J gave up 11 bases; unmatched junction bases: 9. CDR3 in DNA: TGTGCCTGGAGAGGACAGGGAAAGGAGGCCCAGCATTTT. It yields the protein CAWRGQGKEAQHF.

This sequence joins TRBV3-1 (or the pseudogene TRBV3-2) and TRBJ1-5; 10 positions match TRBD1. The V gene end was trimmed by 3 bases and the J gene end by 0 bases; junction bases not matched to a gene: 2. The CDR3 contains 16 residues. From germline, CDR1 is LGHDT and CDR2 YNNKEL (reference sequence). CDR3 sequence reads: CASSQGTGVSNQPQHF. In DNA, the CDR3 is TGTGCCAGCAGCCAGGGGACAGGGGTTAGCAATCAGCCCCAGCATTTT.

This chain links TRBV2 with TRBJ2-2, with D possibly matching TRBD2 (5 bases). Looked up from germline, CDR1 is SNHLY and CDR2 is FYNNEI. V was clipped by 8 bases and J by 1 base, with 11 bases between them. This CDR3 has 14 residues. The CDR3 is CASLGRENTGELFF. The CDR3 DNA reads as TGTGCCAGCCTTGGACGGGAGAACACCGGGGAGCTGTTTTTT.

The J gene is TRBJ2-5, the V gene TRBV19; tentatively, D is TRBD2 (5 bases). This CDR3 spans 13 amino acids. With 4 bases removed from V and 5 bases from J, the gap between germline ends came to 11 bases. The germline V gene encodes CDR1 LNHDA and CDR2 SQIVND (reference sequence). As DNA, the CDR3 is TGTGCCAGTAGTAACTCGGGATGGGAGACCCAGTACTTC. It translates to CASSNSGWETQYF.

This clone was observed a few times. In DNA form, the CDR3 reads TGTGCCAGCAGGCCTCAGGGCCAGCGCGGCTACACCTTC. Translating it yields CASRPQGQRGYTF. The rearrangement joins TRBV12-3 or TRBV12-4 to TRBJ1-2; D might be TRBD1 (5 bases). The V gene lost 6 bases and the J gene lost 8 bases, with 16 bases spanning the gap. This CDR3 region has 13 residues.

The rearrangement links TRBV24-1 to TRBJ2-1; D ambiguous. The germline CDR1 and CDR2 sequences are KGHDR and SFDVKD. Deletions cut 8 bases from V and 6 bases from J, with 10 bases between. CDR3 length: 12 amino acids. The CDR3: CATKSPGNEQFF. The CDR3 DNA follows: TGTGCCACCAAGTCACCCGGCAATGAGCAGTTCTTC.

In nucleotides, the CDR3 is TGTGCCACCCGACAGGGGGTGAATCAGCCCCAGCATTTT. Protein product: CATRQGVNQPQHF. This rearrangement joins TRBV24-1 to TRBJ1-5, with 9 bases aligning to TRBD1. The CDR3 has 13 residues. The V and J ends lost 9 bases and 4 bases, in that order; junction bases with no gene match: 3. Germline CDR1 reads KGHDR; CDR2 reads SFDVKD.

This chain joins TRBV11-2 and TRBJ2-3; D uncertain. The CDR3 is 12 residues long. V shed 2 bases and J shed 5 bases, with 5 bases lying between them. The germline gives CDR1 SGHAT, CDR2 FQNNGV. The CDR3 reads CASSLSEDTQYF. The CDR3 bases are TGTGCCAGCAGCTTATCAGAAGATACGCAGTATTTT.

This chain connects TRBV29-1 to TRBJ1-2; tentatively, D is TRBD1 (6 bases). Germline assignment: CDR1 SQVTM and CDR2 ANQGSEA. The germline V and J ends were trimmed by 8 bases and 0 bases, with 19 bases remaining between them. The CDR3 spans 15 residues. CDR3 sequence: CSTETGRTANYGYTF. In DNA, the CDR3 is TGCAGCACTGAGACAGGCCGCACCGCTAACTATGGCTACACCTTC.

The chain uses TRBV11-2 and TRBJ1-6; D gene unclear. Germline-derived CDR1 and CDR2 are SGHAT and FQNNGV. Trimming removed 3 bases from V and 6 bases from J, with 9 bases in between. CDR3 length: 14 residues. For the CDR3, the DNA is TGTGCCAGCAGCTTGGTCGCGGTTAATTCACCCCTCCACTTT. It encodes CASSLVAVNSPLHF.

This clone was picked up many times. The CDR3 reads CASSMGQGSNEQFF. CDR3 in DNA: TGTGCCAGTAGTATGGGACAGGGGAGTAATGAGCAGTTCTTC. This chain links TRBV19 with TRBJ2-1, with TRBD1 identical over 10 bases. With V trimmed by 3 bases and J by 7 bases, 3 bases remained unmatched. CDR1 is LNHDA and CDR2 is SQIVND in the germline V gene (reference sequence). The CDR3 is 14 residues long.

The chain couples TRBV27 to TRBJ1-6; 9 positions agree with TRBD1. Germline CDR1 MNHEY, CDR2 SMNVEV (reference sequence). The V gene end was trimmed by 6 bases and the J gene end by 10 bases; junction bases not matched to a gene: 7. The CDR3 consists of 14 residues. As DNA, the CDR3 is TGTGCCAGCAGCCCAGGGACAGGGTACTCACCCCTCCACTTT. Residues: CASSPGTGYSPLHF.

The rearrangement uses TRBV6-5 and TRBJ2-1, with 9 positions matching TRBD1. Germline V gives CDR1 MNHEY, CDR2 SVGAGI. This CDR3 comprises 13 residues. Unmatched junction bases numbered 3, after V lost 0 bases and J lost 12 bases. The CDR3 DNA is TGTGCCAGCAGTTACTCGGGACAGGGAGGGCAGTTCTTC. This translates into CASSYSGQGGQFF.

The genes are TRBV2 and TRBJ2-1, with TRBD2 matching over 8 bases. The CDR3 length is 18 residues. CDR1 and CDR2 from the germline V gene are SNHLY and FYNNEI. J gave up 1 base and V 2 bases, and 10 bases lay outside the gene matches. The CDR3 spells CASSESSTERGSYNEQFF. The CDR3 DNA sequence: TGTGCCAGCAGTGAATCTAGTACCGAGCGGGGGTCCTACAATGAGCAGTTCTTC.

This rearrangement joins TRBV18 to TRBJ1-1; D is unresolved. The ends were cut back, 3 bases at V and 4 bases at J, with 18 bases in the middle. The CDR3 extends over 16 amino acids. Germline V lookup: CDR1 KGHSH, CDR2 LQKENI. The CDR3 nucleotides are TGTGCCAGCTCACCTAGGGCTCTCTCGGCGGGCACTGAAGCTTTCTTT. This codes for CASSPRALSAGTEAFF.

The chain combines TRBV6-5 with TRBJ1-1; D unclear. V gave up 4 bases and J gave up 4 bases, with 19 bases separating them. Germline V gene lookup returns CDR1 MNHEY and CDR2 SVGAGI. The CDR3 consists of 16 residues. The CDR3 sequence: CASSSIARILGTEAFF. CDR3 in DNA: TGTGCCAGCAGTTCTATCGCCAGGATTTTGGGCACTGAAGCTTTCTTT.